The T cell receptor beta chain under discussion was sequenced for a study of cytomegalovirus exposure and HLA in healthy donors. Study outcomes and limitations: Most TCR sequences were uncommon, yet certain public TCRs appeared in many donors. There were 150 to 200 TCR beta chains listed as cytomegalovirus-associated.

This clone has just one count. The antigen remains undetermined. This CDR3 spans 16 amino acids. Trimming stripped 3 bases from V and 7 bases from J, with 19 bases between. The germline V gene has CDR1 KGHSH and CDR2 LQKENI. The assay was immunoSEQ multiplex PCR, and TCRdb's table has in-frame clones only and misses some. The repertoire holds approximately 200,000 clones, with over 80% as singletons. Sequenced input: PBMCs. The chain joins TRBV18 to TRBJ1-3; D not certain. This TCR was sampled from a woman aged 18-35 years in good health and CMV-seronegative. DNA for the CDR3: TGTGCCAGCTCACCGGTATTTGCGGCTAGTCGGAACACCATATATTTT. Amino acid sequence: CASSPVFAASRNTIYF.